This T cell receptor beta chain comes out of a study of shared clonotypes between healthy human individuals (dated by TCRdb to between 2020 and 2021). For the wider study: Two women and three men aged 18 to 49 years were included in the cohort. Per donor, three plates each were used for CD4 naive and CD4 memory, two for CD8 naive, and one for CD8 memory. To estimate repertoire size and how much clonotypes are shared between individuals, the study performed deep sequencing of blood TCR repertoires from five healthy adults. To increase sequencing depth and limit assay-specific biases, TCR repertoire library preparation and sequencing were carried out by different laboratories using diverse techniques. Each donor's leukapheresis produced roughly between roughly 0.85 and 10 billion PBMCs.

Findings and caveats that apply to the study as a whole: Compared with non-shared clonotypes, clonotypes shared by all four sorted-subset donors had higher generation probabilities. Based on pairwise subsampling, the degree of clonotype sharing among donors was expected to be affected by sequencing depth. Only blood was sampled, and tissue TCR repertoires likely differ from those in blood. Naive subsets generally had larger estimated clonotype richness than memory subsets did. The genetic and exposure-history diversity represented was limited by the small number of donors. Incomplete sequencing was indicated by rarefaction of sorted-subset datasets, despite the large sequencing depth. Across four donors, approximately 5% of naive CD4, roughly 3.5% of naive CD8, approximately 2.5% of memory CD4, and roughly 0.41% of memory CD8 clonotypes were shared.

TCR CDR3 regions were amplified from genomic DNA by multiplex PCR using the deep immunoSEQ assay. Genomic DNA extracted from each cell subset was distributed evenly over all wells of several immunoSEQ 96-well plates, and each plate served as one replicate. For sorted subsets, 200 to 250 ng of genomic DNA, equivalent to 25,000 to 35,000 T cell genomes, went into each replicate PCR. Purified libraries were quantified with a Qubit 3.0 fluorometer, sized on a Bioanalyzer 2100, and re-quantified with the KAPA Library Quantification kit. Every immunoSEQ 96-well plate was sequenced on a separate single-read 150-cycle Illumina NextSeq 550 flow cell. The paper's processing steps were these. Because the immunoSEQ output included only junctional sequences and no quality scores, the filtering could not be the same as the filtering used for full-length reads. To assign V/J genes and CDR3, sequences were annotated against IMGT germline references using PyIR, a Python wrapper for IgBLAST v1.9. Reads with weak V/J assignments (E-value above 1e-6), missing CDR3, stop codons, out-of-frame junctions, or ambiguous translated residues were removed. A V3J clonotype was defined by an identical inferred V gene, J gene, and CDR3 amino acid sequence. Percentage overlap between repertoires was calculated by dividing the number of shared unique clonotypes by the size of the smaller repertoire. Richness of each repertoire was evaluated using RTK rarefaction, the Chao1 estimator, and Recon v2.1 estimates of unobserved clonotypes. OLGA was used to compute generation probabilities for all TCRbeta clonotypes that the gDNA method yielded from a few donors. In its TCRdb copy, this immuneACCESS table keeps in-frame sequences only and misses some clones. Where compared with another copy, unresolved V genes explain less than half of these, and the others have no known cause. That table supplies the V and J calls and clone size; D and trimming were determined from the DNA. This sample is represented by approximately 530,000 clones; roughly 95% of them were singletons. Of the sample, around 0.066% falls within the top ten clones.

The donors were healthy, HIV-negative adults with no recently reported acute infections or vaccinations. Every donor was a Caucasian adult living in Nashville, Tennessee, USA. CD4+ T cells were enriched by magnetic negative selection; naive cells were then positively selected on CD45RA, and the negative fraction formed the memory subset. After blood collection by leukapheresis, PBMCs were isolated using Ficoll-Histopaque density gradient centrifugation and then cryopreserved in the vapor phase of liquid nitrogen. Analytical flow cytometry was used to check the purity and quantity of each magnetically sorted T cell population. From each sorted fraction, genomic DNA was isolated and quantified by UV absorbance on a Nanodrop 2000c. A remark on this clone: What this receptor recognizes is not known. There are no base qualities to consult, and no much larger clone falls within one base.

Sequenced material: naive CD4+ T cells sorted from blood. The intended sense of this specimen's cell subset or site label: CD45RA+ positively selected. This TCR derives from a woman aged 25 to 39 in good health.

The nucleotide sequence is TGTGCCAGCAGCTTGTCACGAGCGGACTATGGCTACACCTTC. This yields the protein CASSLSRADYGYTF. The V and J segments used are TRBV5-4 and TRBJ1-2; the D gene assignment is ambiguous. Sequences SGHNT (CDR1) and YYREEE (CDR2) are obtained from the germline V gene (reference sequence). The CDR3 starts with the cysteine, ends with the phenylalanine, and has 14 residues. CDR3 DNA only is kept here, 42 bases in frame from base 1. The germline ends are 10 bases apart after V is trimmed by 1 base and J by 3 bases.